A single sample is the source of the 20 T cell receptor beta chains below, sequenced in a study of T cell responses to AZD1222 COVID-19 vaccine. The repertoire was sequenced with immunoSEQ multiplex PCR; TCRdb's copy has only in-frame clones and lacks some. The sample has approximately 50,000 clones; around nine tenths are singletons. This material consisted of peripheral blood, taken on day 0 of AZD1222 vaccination. The receptors originated from an adult in good health.

This chain joins TRBV5-1 and TRBJ1-1; tentative D call: TRBD1 (5 bases). CDR1 is SGHRS, CDR2 YFSETQ, per germline. V dropped 3 bases and J dropped 4 bases, with 19 bases sitting between them. CDR3 length: 16 amino acids. In nucleotides, the CDR3 is TGCGCCAGCAGCTCCGTCCTCCGGGGGGAAGGCACTGAAGCTTTCTTT. It is translated as CASSSVLRGEGTEAFF.

The chain couples TRBV11-3 to TRBJ2-5; D not resolved. The CDR3 totals 17 residues. V was shortened by 0 bases and J by 0 bases, with 14 bases between the two germline ends. Per the germline V gene, CDR1 is SGHNT and CDR2 is YENEEA. The CDR3 sequence is CASSLDPFRQNQETQYF. The CDR3 region has the DNA TGTGCCAGCAGCTTAGATCCTTTCAGGCAGAACCAAGAGACCCAGTACTTC.

The genes are TRBV7-9 and TRBJ2-7, with D hard to call. Per germline, CDR1 SEHNR and CDR2 FQNEAQ (reference sequence). With 2 bases removed from V and 6 bases from J, the gap between germline ends came to 11 bases. The CDR3 totals 13 residues. The CDR3 region has the DNA TGTGCCAGCAGCTTAAATGGCCCTGGCGAGCAGTACTTC. Amino acids: CASSLNGPGEQYF.

The V and J genes are TRBV29-1 and TRBJ2-6; possibly TRBD1 for D (6 bases). CDR1 and CDR2 from the germline V gene are SQVTM and ANQGSEA. CDR3 length equals 14 residues. V was cut by 4 bases and J by 9 bases, with 16 bases left in between. CDR3 sequence reads: CSVGQVEGGNVLTF. CDR3 bases: TGCAGCGTTGGACAGGTCGAAGGTGGCAACGTCCTGACTTTC.

The V call is TRBV6-6, the J call TRBJ2-3, with a tentative D call TRBD1 (5 bases). Germline values: CDR1 MNHNY, CDR2 SVGAGI (reference sequence). The CDR3 has 15 residues. V was shortened by 7 bases and J by 2 bases, with 16 bases between the two germline ends. CDR3 coding DNA: TGTGCCAGCAAATACCAGGGTCACCCCACAGATACGCAGTATTTT. It yields the protein CASKYQGHPTDTQYF.

V gene TRBV28 combines with J gene TRBJ1-3; 9 bases match TRBD1. This CDR3 has 13 amino acids. Germline CDR1 and CDR2: MDHEN and SYDVKM. With V trimmed by 6 bases and J by 8 bases, 5 bases remained unmatched. The CDR3 sequence: CASRDRGVDTIYF. CDR3 nucleotide sequence: TGTGCCAGCAGGGACAGGGGTGTGGACACCATATATTTT.

The V gene is TRBV4-1, the J gene TRBJ1-6; 9 nucleotides align to TRBD1. V shed 4 bases and J 1 base; nucleotides not matched to a gene: 17. Germline CDR1 MGHRA, CDR2 YSYEKL. The CDR3 runs to 21 residues. The DNA of the CDR3 is TGCGCCAGCAGCCCCTACACCGGGACAGGGACTGATTGGTCCTATAATTCACCCCTCCACTTT. Protein product: CASSPYTGTGTDWSYNSPLHF.

The CDR3 coding sequence is TGCAGCGCTAGAGGTCTACCGGGACAGGGGGCTGGTGAGCAGTACTTC. Protein product: CSARGLPGQGAGEQYF. The genes are TRBV29-1 and TRBJ2-7; 12 positions agree with TRBD1. The V and J ends lost 7 bases and 7 bases, in that order; junction bases with no gene match: 17. The CDR3 extends over 16 amino acids. Germline V gene data show CDR1 as SQVTM and CDR2 as ANQGSEA.

This rearrangement joins TRBV3-1 (or the pseudogene TRBV3-2) to TRBJ1-1; 9 bases map to TRBD1. Germline V gene data show CDR1 as LGHDT and CDR2 as YNNKEL (reference sequence). The CDR3 has 14 amino acids. The V and J ends lost 4 bases and 2 bases, in that order; junction bases with no gene match: 2. The CDR3 region is CASSPGQGNTEAFF. In nucleotides, the CDR3 is TGTGCCAGCAGCCCGGGACAGGGCAACACTGAAGCTTTCTTT.

The V gene is TRBV2, the J gene TRBJ1-2; TRBD1 might be the D (5 bases). Per germline, CDR1 SNHLY and CDR2 FYNNEI. The CDR3 covers 13 residues. V dropped 5 bases and J dropped 4 bases, with 11 bases sitting between them. Written as DNA, the CDR3 is TGTGCCAGCAGTAGGACCGGGGGCTATGGCTACACCTTC. Its protein is CASSRTGGYGYTF.

J is TRBJ2-3 and V is TRBV9; TRBD2 might be the D (7 bases). V was cut by 0 bases and J by 2 bases, with 25 bases left in between. Germline lookup yields CDR1 SGDLS and CDR2 YYNGEE. There are 20 residues in the CDR3. CDR3 sequence reads: CASSVGEGEWGLHSTDTQYF. CDR3 bases: TGTGCCAGCAGCGTAGGGGAGGGGGAATGGGGCCTTCACTCCACAGATACGCAGTATTTT. The variable domain in full, completed from reference TRBV9 and TRBJ2-3, reads DSGVTQTPKHLITATGQRVTLRCSPRSGDLSVYWYQQSLDQGLQFLIQYYNGEERAKGNILERFSAQQFPDLHSELNLSSLELGDSALYFCASSVGEGEWGLHSTDTQYFGPGTRLTVL.

This chain uses TRBV30 with TRBJ2-1; perhaps TRBD2 as D (6 bases). V was clipped by 4 bases and J by 0 bases, with 13 bases between them. The CDR3 spans 15 residues. Germline assignment: CDR1 GTSNPN and CDR2 SVGIG (reference sequence). CDR3 region: CAWNYRGSSYNEQFF. In nucleotides, the CDR3 is TGTGCCTGGAACTACCGGGGGAGCTCCTACAATGAGCAGTTCTTC. The whole variable domain, filled in from reference TRBV30 and TRBJ2-1, reads SQTIHQWPATLVQPVGSPLSLECTVEGTSNPNLYWYRQAAGRGLQLLFYSVGIGQISSEVPQNLSASRPQDRQFILSSKKLLLSDSGFYLCAWNYRGSSYNEQFFGPGTRLTVL.

The chain joins TRBV27 to TRBJ1-3; D ambiguous. V lost 7 bases and J 0 bases, leaving 7 bases between the germline ends. The CDR3 consists of 13 residues. CDR1 is MNHEY and CDR2 is SMNVEV in the germline V gene (reference sequence). The chain's CDR3 is CASIEFSGNTIYF. CDR3 nucleotide sequence: TGTGCCAGCATCGAGTTCTCTGGAAACACCATATATTTT.

The chain carries TRBV19 and TRBJ1-1; D unclear. V lost 4 bases to trimming and J lost 3 bases, with 9 bases between them. Germline loops: CDR1 LNHDA, CDR2 SQIVND (reference sequence). CDR3 length: 13 amino acids. The CDR3 sequence is CASSRVHDTEAFF. CDR3 DNA sequence: TGTGCCAGTAGTAGAGTACACGACACTGAAGCTTTCTTT.

The V call is TRBV5-8, the J call TRBJ2-6; 9 nucleotides agree with TRBD1. The CDR3 covers 17 residues. Germline-derived CDR1 and CDR2 are SGHTS and YDEGEE. V lost 3 bases, J lost 2 bases, and 6 bases stayed unmatched. As DNA, the CDR3 is TGTGCCAGCAGCTCCGGGACAGGGTTTACTGGGGCCAACGTCCTGACTTTC. Protein sequence: CASSSGTGFTGANVLTF.

CDR3 in amino acids: CSVSDGSYEQYF. In DNA form, the CDR3 reads TGCAGCGTCTCGGACGGGTCCTACGAGCAGTACTTC. The chain links TRBV29-1 to TRBJ2-7, with D unclear. The length of the CDR3 is 12 residues. Germline V gene sequence: CDR1 SQVTM, CDR2 ANQGSEA. Trimming removed 6 bases at V and 1 base at J, with 10 bases between.

This chain connects TRBV24-1 to TRBJ2-6; TRBD1 matches 8 bases. V trimming: 7 bases; J trimming: 8 bases; junction bases outside the gene matches: 3. The germline gives CDR1 KGHDR, CDR2 SFDVKD. This CDR3 has 13 residues. CDR3 region: CATRQGDTNVLTF. In nucleotides, the CDR3 is TGTGCCACCAGACAGGGGGACACCAACGTCCTGACTTTC.

The rearrangement joins TRBV6-2 or TRBV6-3 to TRBJ2-7; a possible D gene is TRBD1 (5 bases). Germline V CDR1 and CDR2: MNHEY, SVGEGT. This CDR3 contains 15 residues. The V end lost 7 bases, the J end lost 0 bases, and 16 bases lay between the germline ends. The CDR3 sequence: CASTPPQQGSYEQYF. The DNA for the CDR3 is TGTGCCAGCACCCCACCACAGCAGGGCTCCTACGAGCAGTACTTC.

V gene TRBV11-2 combines with J gene TRBJ2-7; D gene uncertain. V gave up 5 bases and J gave up 0 bases, with 14 bases separating them. This CDR3 comprises 15 residues. In germline, CDR1 is SGHAT, CDR2 FQNNGV. The CDR3, as DNA: TGTGCCAGCAGCCAAGGAGCGTCCAGCTCCTACGAGCAGTACTTC. Protein product: CASSQGASSSYEQYF.

The CDR3 nucleotides read TGCGCCAGCAGCTTGGGGGAAAATCAGCCCCAGCATTTT. Translation gives CASSLGENQPQHF. V and J are TRBV5-1 and TRBJ1-5, with D hard to call. The CDR3 spans 13 residues. V gave up 0 bases and J gave up 4 bases, with 5 bases separating them. From germline, CDR1 is SGHRS and CDR2 YFSETQ.